A single sample gave rise to the 10 T cell receptor beta chains below, sequenced in a study of response to subunit inactivated influenza vaccine. TCRdb ran MiXCR on the RT-PCR reads and lists one entry per CDR3 protein. The data contain approximately 500,000 distinct CDR3 sequences, roughly 15% of them singletons. The specimen was PBMCs from blood, collected 11 to 12 days after vaccination. The receptor set was obtained from a man between 45 and 60 years old who received an inactivated influenza vaccine.

At least ten counts were recorded for this clonotype. The CDR3, as DNA: TGTGCCAGCTCTCGGGCAGGGGGGCTATACGAGCAGTACTTC. It translates to CASSRAGGLYEQYF. This chain links TRBV27 with TRBJ2-7; a weak D match, TRBD1 (7 bases). The V gene's germline CDR1 is MNHEY and CDR2 SMNVEV (reference sequence). The ends were cut back, 8 bases at V and 4 bases at J, with 18 bases in the middle. CDR3 length: 14 residues.

This clonotype was picked up many times. The V gene is TRBV12-3 or TRBV12-4, the J gene TRBJ2-3; possible D gene TRBD2, 5 bases. The CDR3 covers 12 residues. V lost 6 bases and J 9 bases, leaving 13 bases between the germline ends. The CDR3 coding sequence is TGTGCCAGCAGGAACCCACAGCGGACGCAGTATTTT. It is translated as CASRNPQRTQYF.

This clonotype occurred a few times. The chain couples TRBV4-2 to TRBJ1-1, with 8 bases that match TRBD1. The germline V gene encodes CDR1 LGHNA and CDR2 YNFKEQ. With 0 bases clipped from V and 1 base from J, the junction kept 1 base outside the gene matches. The CDR3 covers 15 residues. The CDR3: CASSQDQGANTEAFF. DNA of the CDR3: TGTGCCAGCAGCCAAGATCAGGGGGCGAACACTGAAGCTTTCTTT.

The chain combines TRBV7-8 with TRBJ1-4; 12 nucleotides line up with TRBD1. CDR3 length: 18 amino acids. Germline-derived CDR1 and CDR2 are SGHVS and FQNEAQ. V gave up 2 bases and J gave up 4 bases; unmatched junction bases: 8. CDR3 region: CASSLMKGQGAFNEKLFF. The CDR3 region has the DNA TGTGCCAGCAGCTTAATGAAGGGACAGGGGGCTTTTAATGAAAAACTGTTTTTT.

This clonotype was counted only a few times. The chain combines TRBV4-3 with TRBJ1-2; TRBD1 matches 8 bases. V was pared by 1 base and J by 2 bases, with 6 bases of the junction left unmatched. The length of the CDR3 is 16 residues. Germline V gene data show CDR1 as LGHNA and CDR2 as YSLEER. The CDR3: CASSQGGTGLNYGYTF. CDR3 nucleotides: TGCGCCAGCAGCCAAGGGGGGACAGGACTGAACTATGGCTACACCTTC.

The chain employs TRBV7-2 and TRBJ2-5; 11 bases are shared with TRBD2. V lost 1 base, J lost 0 bases, and 4 bases stayed unmatched. The germline gives CDR1 SGHTA, CDR2 FQGNSA. This CDR3 contains 17 residues. CDR3 nucleotide sequence: TGTACCAGCAGCTTAGGGTTAGCGGGGGGGTACCAAGAGACCCAGTACTTC. It specifies CTSSLGLAGGYQETQYF.

This chain uses TRBV5-1 with TRBJ1-1; no clear D. CDR1 SGHRS and CDR2 YFSETQ come from the germline V gene. Trimming removed 2 bases from V and 0 bases from J, with 8 bases in between. The CDR3 has 14 residues. CDR3 in amino acids: CASSLSRMNTEAFF. Written as DNA, the CDR3 is TGCGCCAGCAGCTTAAGCCGGATGAACACTGAAGCTTTCTTT.

This clonotype was found a few times. This sequence joins TRBV5-1 and TRBJ1-1; 9 bases are a match to TRBD1. Trimming took 1 base from V and 0 from J; bases not matched to a gene: 7. This CDR3 is 17 amino acids long. The germline V gene encodes CDR1 SGHRS and CDR2 YFSETQ. This CDR3 reads CASSLIVGQGLNTEAFF. The CDR3 DNA is TGCGCCAGCAGCTTGATCGTGGGACAGGGTTTGAACACTGAAGCTTTCTTT.

This clonotype was observed a single time. V is TRBV20-1 and J is TRBJ1-3; TRBD1 matches at 9 bases. The CDR3 totals 13 residues. V trimming: 5 bases; J trimming: 7 bases; junction bases outside the gene matches: 6. Germline CDR1 is DFQATT and CDR2 is SNEGSKA (reference sequence). The CDR3 sequence: CSAYDRGMNTIYF. The CDR3 nucleotides are TGCAGTGCTTACGACAGGGGGATGAACACCATATATTTT.

The CDR3 reads CASSPGTEGEQYF. In DNA form, the CDR3 reads TGTGCCAGCTCACCAGGGACAGAGGGCGAGCAGTACTTC. V is TRBV18 and J is TRBJ2-7; the match to TRBD1 covers 7 bases. CDR1 KGHSH and CDR2 LQKENI come from the germline V gene. The CDR3 spans 13 residues. Germline trimming cut 2 bases from V and 6 bases from J; bases unmatched to any gene: 4. Full variable domain (missing parts from reference TRBV18 and TRBJ2-7): NAGVMQNPRHLVRRRGQEARLRCSPMKGHSHVYWYRQLPEEGLKFMVYLQKENIIDESGMPKERFSAEFPKEGPSILRIQQVVRGDSAAYFCASSPGTEGEQYFGPGTRLTVT.